This T cell receptor (beta chain) was recovered during a study of blood T cell repertoires in COVID-19. Turning to the study itself: Acute and convalescent COVID-19 samples came from the United States, Italy and Spain. In each case, the material was cDNA or gDNA derived from T cells, B-cell-depleted T cells, or PBMCs.

In the original processing: It was from reference gene primer amplification that nucleated cell counts were estimated. TCRdb's copy holds only in-frame clones and misses some; the assay was immunoSEQ multiplex PCR. Clonal size and the V and J genes are those of that table, whereas D and trimming came from the DNA. The table lists under 300,000 clones, approximately 79% of them singletons. CDR1 and CDR2 from the germline V gene are SGDLS and YYNGEE. This CDR3 is 13 amino acids long. V was clipped by 3 bases and J by 8 bases; unmatched bases: 3. The chain uses TRBV9 and TRBJ1-4; 8 positions agree with TRBD1. Sequencing was performed on peripheral blood. The sequence was collected from a middle-aged woman with active or convalescent COVID-19. The CDR3 reads CASSGTGREKLFF. The CDR3 region has the DNA TGTGCCAGCAGCGGGACAGGGAGAGAAAAACTGTTTTTT.